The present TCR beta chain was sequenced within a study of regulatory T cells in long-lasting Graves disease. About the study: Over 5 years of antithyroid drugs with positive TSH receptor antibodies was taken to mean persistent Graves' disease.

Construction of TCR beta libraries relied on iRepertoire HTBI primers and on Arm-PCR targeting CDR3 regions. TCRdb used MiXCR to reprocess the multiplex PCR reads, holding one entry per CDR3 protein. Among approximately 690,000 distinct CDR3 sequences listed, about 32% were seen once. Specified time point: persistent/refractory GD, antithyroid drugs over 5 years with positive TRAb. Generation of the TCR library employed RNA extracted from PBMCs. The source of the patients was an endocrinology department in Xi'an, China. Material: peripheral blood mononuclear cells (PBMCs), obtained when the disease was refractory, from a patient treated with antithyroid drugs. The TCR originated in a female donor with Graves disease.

CDR3 nucleotide sequence: TGCAGCGTCGGGACTAGCGGGAGGCGCCAGGAGACCCAGTACTTC. Encoded protein: CSVGTSGRRQETQYF. The chain recombines TRBV29-1 with TRBJ2-5; 15 bases agree with TRBD2. This CDR3 is 15 amino acids long. Germline V gives CDR1 SQVTM, CDR2 ANQGSEA. V lost 6 bases to trimming and J lost 5 bases; unmatched junction nucleotides: 7.